These 20 T cell receptor beta chains came from one sample sequenced in a study of CD4+ T cells in melanoma. Sequenced by immunoSEQ multiplex PCR; TCRdb stores in-frame clones only, minus some. The sample records about 50,000 clones, 80% to 90% being singletons. Sequences were obtained from peripheral blood. The receptors were sampled from a human donor with melanoma.

The chain has TRBV5-5 and TRBJ2-7, with a weak D call TRBD2 (5 bases). Germline V gives CDR1 SGHKS, CDR2 YYEKEE (reference sequence). CDR3 length: 12 amino acids. Trimming took 4 bases from V and 6 from J, leaving 11 bases between them. This CDR3 is CASSLGGSEQYF. For the CDR3, the DNA is TGTGCCAGCAGCCTCGGAGGTTCCGAGCAGTACTTC.

This clone occurred a few times. The rearrangement links TRBV27 to TRBJ2-5; D is perhaps TRBD1 or TRBD2 (5 bases each). V lost 3 bases and J 2 bases, leaving 7 bases between the germline ends. The CDR3 totals 13 residues. Germline CDR1 and CDR2: MNHEY and SMNVEV (reference sequence). DNA of the CDR3: TGTGCCAGCAGTTTCAGGGAGCAAGAGACCCAGTACTTC. Translating it yields CASSFREQETQYF.

There are a few counts of this clone. The V call is TRBV12-5, the J call TRBJ2-1; D gene ambiguous. Trimming shortened V by 6 bases and J by 0 bases, and 12 bases separated the two germline ends. This CDR3 has 15 residues. Germline V gives CDR1 LGHNT, CDR2 FRNRAP. The CDR3: CASGMGQSSYNEQFF. In DNA form, the CDR3 reads TGTGCTAGTGGAATGGGTCAGAGCTCCTACAATGAGCAGTTCTTC.

The J gene is TRBJ1-5, the V gene TRBV2, with unresolved D. The CDR3 is 15 amino acids. Germline V gene lookup returns CDR1 SNHLY and CDR2 FYNNEI. The V gene lost 3 bases and the J gene lost 4 bases, with 13 bases spanning the gap. Here the CDR3 reads CASSDLGVLNQPQHF. The CDR3 DNA reads as TGTGCCAGCAGTGATTTAGGCGTCTTGAATCAGCCCCAGCATTTT.

The V gene is TRBV10-3, the J gene TRBJ2-3; 7 bases match TRBD1. Trimming removed 11 bases from V and 2 bases from J; junction bases left unmatched: 7. The CDR3 spans 13 residues. Germline-derived CDR1 and CDR2 are ENHRY and SYGVKD. As DNA, the CDR3 is TGTGCCGCTACGGGACAGTACACAGATACGCAGTATTTT. This encodes CAATGQYTDTQYF.

Here the CDR3 DNA reads TGTGCCAGCTCACCACTGAACCGGGACAGGGGCGCTGAAGCTTTCTTT. It codes for CASSPLNRDRGAEAFF. This chain links TRBV18 with TRBJ1-1, with 10 bases matching TRBD1. CDR1 KGHSH and CDR2 LQKENI come from the germline V gene. The CDR3 has 16 amino acids. V shed 1 base and J 6 bases; nucleotides not matched to a gene: 8.

The chain couples TRBV6-5 to TRBJ2-7, with unresolved D. V was pared by 2 bases and J by 1 base, with 6 bases between. CDR3 length equals 13 residues. Germline loops: CDR1 MNHEY, CDR2 SVGAGI. The CDR3, as DNA: TGTGCCAGCAGTTACGAAAGGTCCTACGAGCAGTACTTC. Amino acids: CASSYERSYEQYF.

This clone was seen a few times. The rearrangement links TRBV13 to TRBJ2-1; D ambiguous. The CDR3 has 13 amino acids. The V end was cut by 4 bases, the J end by 9 bases, with 13 bases between. CDR1 and CDR2 (germline): PRHDT, FYEKMQ (reference sequence). Here the CDR3 DNA reads TGTGCCAGCAGCTGGATGGTAGCAGGTGAGCAGTTCTTC. Its translation: CASSWMVAGEQFF. Drawing the rest from reference TRBV13 and TRBJ2-1, the complete variable domain is AAGVIQSPRHLIKEKRETATLKCYPIPRHDTVYWYQQGPGQDPQFLISFYEKMQSDKGSIPDRFSAQQFSDYHSELNMSSLELGDSALYFCASSWMVAGEQFFGPGTRLTVL.

This clone has only one observation. The chain joins TRBV6-6 to TRBJ2-7; D unclear. This CDR3 comprises 15 residues. Trimming took off 7 bases at V and 4 bases at J, with 20 bases between the two ends. Germline assignment: CDR1 MNHNY and CDR2 SVGAGI (reference sequence). CDR3 bases: TGTGCCAGCACCCCTGATGGGATGGGCGAGTACGAGCAGTACTTC. Protein product: CASTPDGMGEYEQYF.

The V and J genes are TRBV28 and TRBJ1-1, with TRBD1 matching over 7 bases. The CDR3 runs 15 residues. In germline, CDR1 is MDHEN, CDR2 SYDVKM. Unmatched junction bases numbered 17, after V lost 6 bases and J lost 10 bases. CDR3 DNA: TGTGCCAGCAGCCAACCCGACAGGGCTGATGTTGGAGCTTTCTTT. Translation gives CASSQPDRADVGAFF. The full variable domain, completed using reference TRBV28 and TRBJ1-1, is DVKVTQSSRYLVKRTGEKVFLECVQDMDHENMFWYRQDPGLGLRLIYFSYDVKMKEKGDIPEGYSVSREKKERFSLILESASTNQTSMYLCASSQPDRADVGAFFGQGTRLTVV.

The genes are TRBV6-1 and TRBJ1-5, with D tentatively TRBD1 (6 bases). The germline gives CDR1 MNHNS, CDR2 SASEGT. The CDR3 has 14 amino acids. Deletions cut 5 bases from V and 1 base from J, with 9 bases between. CDR3 sequence reads: CASSFQGSNQPQHF. The DNA of the CDR3 is TGTGCCAGCAGTTTTCAGGGGAGCAATCAGCCCCAGCATTTT.

The chain recombines TRBV9 with TRBJ2-3, with 7 positions matching TRBD1. V lost 0 bases, J lost 3 bases, and 13 bases stayed unmatched. Germline V gives CDR1 SGDLS, CDR2 YYNGEE. The CDR3 contains 18 residues. The CDR3 region has the DNA TGTGCCAGCAGCGTAGAAGGTGAAGAGGGGGCGCCGACAGATACGCAGTATTTT. Translating it yields CASSVEGEEGAPTDTQYF.

This chain's CDR3 is CASGGGNFEKLFF. The CDR3 nucleotides are TGTGCTAGTGGTGGAGGCAATTTCGAAAAACTGTTTTTT. The chain combines TRBV12-5 with TRBJ1-4; D gene unclear. This CDR3 comprises 13 residues. Trimming removed 5 bases from V and 8 bases from J, with 12 bases in between. CDR1 LGHNT and CDR2 FRNRAP come from the germline V gene.

The chain carries TRBV5-6 and TRBJ2-7; D gene ambiguous. Trimming took off 0 bases at V and 2 bases at J, with 15 bases between the two ends. This CDR3 is 16 amino acids long. Germline V gene lookup returns CDR1 SGHDT and CDR2 YYEEEE. The CDR3 DNA sequence: TGTGCCAGCAGCTTGGCCTTGGCAGGCTCCCCCTACGAGCAGTACTTC. Translated, it gives CASSLALAGSPYEQYF.

The rearrangement links TRBV5-6 to TRBJ1-1; D might be TRBD1 (6 bases). This CDR3 is 16 amino acids long. Per germline, CDR1 SGHDT and CDR2 YYEEEE. Trimming cost V 0 bases and J 1 base, with 13 bases left between them. CDR3 nucleotide sequence: TGTGCCAGCAGCTTGGCGGGTAGGGGGGGGAACACTGAAGCTTTCTTT. This sequence encodes CASSLAGRGGNTEAFF.

V and J are TRBV5-1 and TRBJ1-4, with 7 bases aligning to TRBD1. CDR1 and CDR2 (germline): SGHRS, YFSETQ. The CDR3 has 16 amino acids. The junction had 10 bases not matched to a gene; V was cut back by 4 bases and J by 4 bases. CDR3 residues: CASSKGGGQSNEKLFF. The CDR3 DNA reads as TGCGCCAGCAGCAAAGGGGGGGGACAGAGTAATGAAAAACTGTTTTTT.

This clone was seen a single time. This rearrangement joins TRBV9 to TRBJ2-7; 8 bases map to TRBD2. This CDR3 comprises 13 residues. Germline CDR1 reads SGDLS; CDR2 reads YYNGEE. Trimming cost V 5 bases and J 5 bases; bases outside gene matches: 6. CDR3 in DNA: TGTGCCAGCAGTTCGAGCGGGGGCAACGAGCAGTACTTC. The encoded protein is CASSSSGGNEQYF.

Here the CDR3 reads CASSIEGRGIGEQYF. The DNA of the CDR3 is TGTGCCAGTAGTATAGAGGGCAGGGGCATCGGCGAGCAGTACTTC. The chain employs TRBV19 and TRBJ2-7, with D maybe TRBD1 (6 bases). The V gene lost 0 bases and the J gene lost 6 bases, with 15 bases spanning the gap. This CDR3 is built from 15 residues. Germline lookup yields CDR1 LNHDA and CDR2 SQIVND (reference sequence).

The rearrangement joins TRBV5-4 to TRBJ1-3; 11 positions agree with TRBD1. This CDR3 region has 18 residues. The V and J ends lost 9 bases and 3 bases, in that order; junction bases with no gene match: 17. Per the germline V gene, CDR1 is SGHNT and CDR2 is YYREEE (reference sequence). The CDR3 reads CATRQTLTGTGGGNTIYF. CDR3 bases: TGTGCCACCCGTCAGACCTTGACCGGGACAGGGGGTGGAAACACCATATATTTT.

On this clone: A read error may account for a junction end that differs from germline. The chain combines TRBV4-3 with TRBJ2-1; 9 nucleotides align to TRBD2. Germline V CDR1 and CDR2: LGHNA, YSLEER. This CDR3 comprises 13 residues. In nucleotides, the CDR3 is TGCGCCAGCAGCGAAGAGCGGCGGGGGGGCGAGTTCTTC. Protein product: CASSEERRGGEFF.